These 30 T cell receptor beta chains came from one sample sequenced in a study of radiation and T cells in renal cell carcinoma. Sequenced by immunoSEQ multiplex PCR; TCRdb stores in-frame clones only, minus some. This table holds about 86,000 clones, about 85% found once. Time point described: blood 4 weeks post-SBRT, at nephrectomy. The sample's treatment: 15 Gy SBRT to primary tumor, nephrectomy 4 weeks later. The sequences come from blood, collected from a patient whose treatment included radiotherapy and nephrectomy. The receptors derive from a man between 50 and 59 years old with renal cell carcinoma.

The chain recombines TRBV5-1 with TRBJ1-6; D gene ambiguous. V was shortened by 3 bases and J by 0 bases, with 1 base between the two germline ends. Germline CDR1 and CDR2: SGHRS and YFSETQ. The CDR3 has 13 amino acids. CDR3: CASSSSYNSPLHF. DNA for the CDR3: TGCGCCAGCAGCTCCTCCTATAATTCACCCCTCCACTTT.

As DNA, the CDR3 is TGCGCCAGCAGTGCGACTAGCGGGGTGGGCACAGATACGCAGTATTTT. Translation gives CASSATSGVGTDTQYF. This sequence joins TRBV10-1 and TRBJ2-3; 11 nucleotides align to TRBD2. Germline trimming cut 4 bases from V and 1 base from J; bases unmatched to any gene: 4. The CDR3 spans 16 residues. Germline V gives CDR1 WNHNN, CDR2 SYGVQD (reference sequence).

The rearrangement joins TRBV19 to TRBJ1-1; D possibly corresponds to TRBD1 (5 bases). Trimming left V 1 base short and J 3 bases short, with 15 bases between. The length of the CDR3 is 16 residues. Looked up from germline, CDR1 is LNHDA and CDR2 is SQIVND (reference sequence). The CDR3 nucleotides are TGTGCCAGTAGTATAGGAGCAGGAGGGACGGACACTGAAGCTTTCTTT. Residues: CASSIGAGGTDTEAFF.

The J gene is TRBJ1-2, the V gene TRBV28; 9 bases line up with TRBD1. V dropped 5 bases and J dropped 7; count of bases not matched to a gene: 5. The V gene's germline CDR1 is MDHEN and CDR2 SYDVKM. The CDR3 runs to 13 residues. The CDR3: CASSGDRVGGYTF. The DNA of the CDR3 is TGTGCCAGCAGTGGGGACAGGGTCGGTGGCTACACCTTC.

In its sample, this clone was seen a few times. The gene calls are TRBV6-5 and TRBJ1-1, with 8 bases fitting TRBD1. Germline assignment: CDR1 MNHEY and CDR2 SVGAGI. The CDR3 totals 12 residues. The V segment lost 5 bases and the J segment 10 bases; nucleotides outside the gene matches: 6. The CDR3 nucleotides read TGTGCCAGCAGTCCGACAGGGGTGGGAGCTTTCTTT. This translates into CASSPTGVGAFF.

This chain uses TRBV19 with TRBJ1-2, with D uncertain. Germline V gene lookup returns CDR1 LNHDA and CDR2 SQIVND (reference sequence). The CDR3 extends over 13 amino acids. V shed 3 bases and J shed 0 bases, with 5 bases lying between them. The CDR3 DNA reads TGTGCCAGTAGTATGTCAACTAACTATGGCTACACCTTC. Its protein product is CASSMSTNYGYTF.

DNA of the CDR3: TGTGCCAGCAGCTTGGGGACTAGCGGATACAATGAGCAGTTCTTC. Protein: CASSLGTSGYNEQFF. The rearrangement uses TRBV7-3 and TRBJ2-1, with 11 nucleotides matching TRBD2. Trimming took 3 bases from V and 4 from J; bases not matched to a gene: 2. The CDR3 sequence is 15 residues long. Germline CDR1 is SGHTA and CDR2 is FQGTGA.

This clone was counted only a few times. Here the CDR3 DNA reads TGTGCCAGCAGCACAACAGGGGCGGGGGATCAGCCCCAGCATTTT. Translation gives CASSTTGAGDQPQHF. V usage is TRBV9 and J usage is TRBJ1-5; the match to TRBD1 covers 7 bases. After removal of 4 bases from V and 5 bases from J, the junction contained 9 bases not matched to a gene. Germline V CDR1 and CDR2: SGDLS, YYNGEE. CDR3 size: 15 residues. The whole variable domain, filled in from reference TRBV9 and TRBJ1-5, reads DSGVTQTPKHLITATGQRVTLRCSPRSGDLSVYWYQQSLDQGLQFLIQYYNGEERAKGNILERFSAQQFPDLHSELNLSSLELGDSALYFCASSTTGAGDQPQHFGDGTRLSIL.

This clone occurred a few times. The chain employs TRBV4-3 and TRBJ1-1, with D uncertain. CDR1 LGHNA and CDR2 YSLEER come from the germline V gene. With 5 bases removed from V and 3 bases from J, the gap between germline ends came to 13 bases. This CDR3 comprises 14 residues. The chain's CDR3 is CASSGVGDDTEAFF. CDR3 DNA: TGCGCCAGCAGCGGGGTCGGAGATGACACTGAAGCTTTCTTT.

The gene calls are TRBV5-4 and TRBJ2-1, with 9 nucleotides matching TRBD2. Germline V gene data show CDR1 as SGHNT and CDR2 as YYREEE (reference sequence). With V trimmed by 4 bases and J by 4 bases, 9 bases remained unmatched. The CDR3 runs 16 residues. The CDR3 DNA sequence: TGTGCCAGCAGCGCTGAACTAGCGGGTAGTTACAATGAGCAGTTCTTC. Encoded protein: CASSAELAGSYNEQFF.

The chain combines TRBV19 with TRBJ1-2, with 7 bases that match TRBD1. CDR3 length equals 16 residues. The V segment lost 6 bases and the J segment 1 base; nucleotides outside the gene matches: 11. Germline CDR1 reads LNHDA; CDR2 reads SQIVND (reference sequence). CDR3: CASRLGGTVNNYGYTF. CDR3 DNA sequence: TGTGCCAGTAGACTCGGTGGGACAGTGAATAACTATGGCTACACCTTC. The full variable domain, with the rest looked up from reference TRBV19 and TRBJ1-2, is DGGITQSPKYLFRKEGQNVTLSCEQNLNHDAMYWYRQDPGQGLRLIYYSQIVNDFQKGDIAEGYSVSREKKESFPLTVTSAQKNPTAFYLCASRLGGTVNNYGYTFGSGTRLTVV.

This sequence joins TRBV5-1 and TRBJ2-5; the match to TRBD2 covers 9 bases. The ends lost 0 bases at V and 4 bases at J; junction bases unmatched: 7. The CDR3 runs 16 residues. Germline assignment: CDR1 SGHRS and CDR2 YFSETQ. The CDR3 here is CASSLGVSGSGETQYF. CDR3 DNA: TGCGCCAGCAGCTTGGGTGTTAGCGGGAGTGGAGAGACCCAGTACTTC.

This clone was seen more than once but under ten times. The rearrangement uses TRBV7-2 and TRBJ2-7, with TRBD2 matching over 8 bases. V was clipped by 6 bases and J by 4 bases; unmatched bases: 8. The CDR3 length is 14 residues. The germline CDR1 and CDR2 sequences are SGHTA and FQGNSA. The CDR3 bases are TGTGCCAGCAGTTATTCGGGGACTAGATACGAGCAGTACTTC. Encoded protein: CASSYSGTRYEQYF.

The genes are TRBV5-1 and TRBJ2-2; D is undetermined. From germline, CDR1 is SGHRS and CDR2 YFSETQ. V was shortened by 0 bases and J by 6 bases, with 6 bases between the two germline ends. The CDR3 extends over 13 amino acids. CDR3 in amino acids: CASSLGIPGELFF. As DNA, the CDR3 is TGCGCCAGCAGCTTGGGGATCCCCGGGGAGCTGTTTTTT.

The chain is built from TRBV5-4 and TRBJ1-2; D uncertain. The length of the CDR3 is 12 residues. Germline CDR1 reads SGHNT; CDR2 reads YYREEE (reference sequence). Trimming removed 4 bases from V and 3 bases from J, with 7 bases in between. In DNA, the CDR3 is TGTGCCAGCAGCCAATCGGACTATGGCTACACCTTC. Amino acid sequence: CASSQSDYGYTF.

This clone was detected a few times. J is TRBJ1-5 and V is TRBV6-1, with 8 nucleotides matching TRBD1. Germline trimming cut 3 bases from V and 6 bases from J; bases unmatched to any gene: 4. CDR1 is MNHNS and CDR2 is SASEGT in the germline V gene. CDR3 length equals 14 residues. CDR3 sequence: CASSDLTGVQPQHF. In DNA, the CDR3 is TGTGCCAGCAGTGACCTGACAGGGGTTCAGCCCCAGCATTTT.

This clone came up once. The rearrangement uses TRBV18 and TRBJ1-5; D uncertain. Germline assignment: CDR1 KGHSH and CDR2 LQKENI. The CDR3 totals 14 residues. The V end lost 2 bases, the J end lost 1 base, and 6 bases lay between the germline ends. DNA for the CDR3: TGTGCCAGCTCACCATCCGACAGCAATCAGCCCCAGCATTTT. Residues: CASSPSDSNQPQHF. The entire variable domain, with the rest obtained from reference TRBV18 and TRBJ1-5, is as follows: NAGVMQNPRHLVRRRGQEARLRCSPMKGHSHVYWYRQLPEEGLKFMVYLQKENIIDESGMPKERFSAEFPKEGPSILRIQQVVRGDSAAYFCASSPSDSNQPQHFGDGTRLSIL.

The chain is built from TRBV19 and TRBJ1-4, with D possibly being TRBD1 (6 bases). The CDR3 loop spans 14 amino acids. V dropped 3 bases and J dropped 3 bases, with 8 bases sitting between them. CDR1 is LNHDA, CDR2 SQIVND, per germline (reference sequence). CDR3 sequence (DNA): TGTGCCAGTAGTATGGAGGGGGCTAATGAAAAACTGTTTTTT. As protein: CASSMEGANEKLFF.

This clone was detected once. The chain employs TRBV29-1 and TRBJ2-3; D is ambiguous. Germline CDR1 SQVTM, CDR2 ANQGSEA. The CDR3 consists of 18 residues. V shed 0 bases and J shed 0 bases, with 19 bases lying between them. The CDR3 DNA reads TGCAGCGTTGAAGAACTTTATTCCAAAACTCTTAGCACAGATACGCAGTATTTT. This translates into CSVEELYSKTLSTDTQYF.

This chain connects TRBV4-2 to TRBJ1-4; tentatively, D is TRBD1 (6 bases). Germline V gives CDR1 LGHNA, CDR2 YNFKEQ. The CDR3 is 15 amino acids. V was pared by 5 bases and J by 4 bases, with 14 bases between. This CDR3 reads CASSTRQDFNEKLFF. CDR3 nucleotide sequence: TGTGCCAGCAGCACCCGACAGGACTTTAATGAAAAACTGTTTTTT.

This sequence joins TRBV6-5 and TRBJ1-2, with D unclear. CDR3 length equals 13 residues. Trimming took off 9 bases at V and 2 bases at J, with 13 bases between the two ends. Per the germline V gene, CDR1 is MNHEY and CDR2 is SVGAGI. The CDR3, as DNA: TGTGCCAGTACCTCTAATAGAAACTATGGCTACACCTTC. Amino acids: CASTSNRNYGYTF.

This CDR3 is CASSDGAGVDTQYF. CDR3 DNA: TGCGCCAGCAGTGATGGAGCGGGGGTGGATACGCAGTATTTT. This chain links TRBV10-1 with TRBJ2-3, with 8 bases lining up with TRBD2. This CDR3 spans 14 amino acids. Looked up from germline, CDR1 is WNHNN and CDR2 is SYGVQD (reference sequence). Trimming removed 3 bases from V and 6 bases from J; junction bases left unmatched: 5.

CDR3 sequence (DNA): TGTGCCAGCAGTGAAATCATCTCCGGGGAGCTGTTTTTT. Its protein is CASSEIISGELFF. V is TRBV2 and J is TRBJ2-2; D remains unclear. The CDR3 is 13 residues long. V lost 2 bases to trimming and J lost 6 bases, with 7 bases between them. Per the germline V gene, CDR1 is SNHLY and CDR2 is FYNNEI. Filled out from reference TRBV2 and TRBJ2-2, the complete variable domain reads EPEVTQTPSHQVTQMGQEVILRCVPISNHLYFYWYRQILGQKVEFLVSFYNNEISEKSEIFDDQFSVERPDGSNFTLKIRSTKLEDSAMYFCASSEIISGELFFGEGSRLTVL.

This clone was observed a few times. At the DNA level, this CDR3 is encoded by other sequences in the same sample as well. This rearrangement joins TRBV7-3 to TRBJ2-3; no clear D. Trimming cost V 2 bases and J 4 bases, with 7 bases left between them. Per the germline V gene, CDR1 is SGHTA and CDR2 is FQGTGA. The CDR3 is made up of 13 amino acids. The CDR3 region is CASSLSGSDTQYF. The CDR3 region has the DNA TGTGCCAGCAGCTTATCAGGCTCAGATACGCAGTATTTT.

The chain has TRBV4-1 and TRBJ2-5; TRBD2 agrees at 11 bases. With V trimmed by 10 bases and J by 5 bases, 24 bases remained unmatched. Germline V lookup: CDR1 MGHRA, CDR2 YSYEKL. CDR3 size: 19 residues. The CDR3 spells CATHGGGYSGRALGETQYF. DNA of the CDR3: TGCGCCACCCATGGAGGGGGGTATAGCGGGAGGGCCCTAGGGGAGACCCAGTACTTC.

CDR3 DNA: TGTGCCAGCAGCTTAACCAGCCCAACAGATACGCAGTATTTT. As protein: CASSLTSPTDTQYF. This rearrangement joins TRBV7-9 to TRBJ2-3, with D unclear. V lost 2 bases and J lost 3, with 9 bases in between. This CDR3 is 14 amino acids long. From germline, CDR1 is SEHNR and CDR2 FQNEAQ (reference sequence). The variable domain in full, completed from reference TRBV7-9 and TRBJ2-3, reads DTGVSQNPRHKITKRGQNVTFRCDPISEHNRLYWYRQTLGQGPEFLTYFQNEAQLEKSRLLSDRFSAERPKGSFSTLEIQRTEQGDSAMYLCASSLTSPTDTQYFGPGTRLTVL.

The chain recombines TRBV15 with TRBJ2-1; TRBD2 aligns across 10 bases. CDR1 is LNHNV and CDR2 is YYDKDF in the germline V gene (reference sequence). The trim removed 1 base at V and 7 bases at J, leaving 10 bases unmatched. CDR3 length: 17 amino acids. The CDR3 DNA reads as TGTGCCACCAGCAGAGGACTAGCGGGTGTAGGGATTAATGAGCAGTTCTTC. It is translated as CATSRGLAGVGINEQFF.

V is TRBV30 and J is TRBJ2-3, with 8 bases lining up with TRBD1. Germline CDR1 GTSNPN, CDR2 SVGIG (reference sequence). This CDR3 is built from 15 residues. The V segment lost 5 bases and the J segment 3 bases; nucleotides outside the gene matches: 10. For the CDR3, the DNA is TGTGCCTGGGAGGAACAGGGGGTAGGAACAGATACGCAGTATTTT. Its translation is CAWEEQGVGTDTQYF.

The rearrangement joins TRBV19 to TRBJ1-5; no clear D. The CDR3 loop spans 14 amino acids. Deletions cut 4 bases from V and 2 bases from J, with 9 bases between. The V gene's germline CDR1 is LNHDA and CDR2 SQIVND (reference sequence). CDR3 sequence: CASSTGRGNQPQHF. The CDR3 nucleotides are TGTGCCAGTAGTACCGGAAGAGGCAATCAGCCCCAGCATTTT.

The chain couples TRBV9 to TRBJ2-3; tentatively, D is TRBD2 (5 bases). Trimming removed 3 bases from V and 0 bases from J, with 20 bases in between. Germline CDR1 reads SGDLS; CDR2 reads YYNGEE. The CDR3 has 18 amino acids. CDR3 loop: CASSADRGTTGSTDTQYF. CDR3 DNA sequence: TGTGCCAGCAGCGCCGATCGGGGAACTACGGGGAGCACAGATACGCAGTATTTT.